Included here is one T cell receptor (beta chain) sequence, with context. Its antigen is as yet unknown. The assay was immunoSEQ multiplex PCR, and TCRdb's table has in-frame clones only and misses some. This sample carries under 75,000 clones, roughly 89% of them seen once, and the ten largest clones take approximately 0.8%. This sample is part of a study of OX40 agonist ivuxolimab in advanced cancers. Study overall: Cancers in dose escalation were hepatocellular, melanoma, renal cell and head and neck. Findings and caveats of the study: Expanded clones were, on average, more numerous among CD8+ T cells than CD4+. Antigens targeted by the expanded peripheral T cells were not determined.

The CDR3 runs to 15 residues. Germline CDR1 is LGHNA and CDR2 is YSLEER. The V end was cut by 4 bases, the J end by 1 base, with 12 bases between. Here the sequenced sample was CD4+ or CD8+ T cells sorted from blood, taken in a trial of the OX40 agonist ivuxolimab. This clonotype was sampled from an adult with an advanced solid tumor such as melanoma, head and neck, liver or kidney cancer. The rearrangement links TRBV4-3 to TRBJ2-3; no reliable D call. CDR3 residues: CASSRKASRTDTQYF. DNA for the CDR3: TGCGCCAGCAGCCGAAAGGCGTCGCGCACAGATACGCAGTATTTT.